The clone carrying this T cell receptor beta chain was seen a handful of times. The antigen remains undetermined. These data come from a study of CD8 T cells in ankylosing spondylitis. Broader study findings: Disease-linked clones bore a CD8+ phenotype and were relatively rare in peripheral blood. It was reported that disease-linked clones were significantly enriched in matched ankylosing spondylitis synovial fluid. Some of the motif variants had earlier been found in reactive arthritis patients' fluid and blood. Apparently characteristic of ankylosing spondylitis blood was a TCR beta motif (eight highly homologous variants).

Molecular-barcoded quantitative 5'-RACE produced these TCR beta libraries. One entry per CDR3 protein results from TCRdb running MiXCR on the 5' RACE reads. The table includes some 450,000 distinct CDR3 sequences, roughly a sixth detected once. Trimming removed 2 bases from V and 6 bases from J; junction bases left unmatched: 10. Germline V gene data show CDR1 as MNHEY and CDR2 as SMNVEV (reference sequence). This CDR3 region has 17 residues. Sequencing input: blood, either unsorted or a sorted T cell fraction (not recorded which). The chain couples TRBV27 to TRBJ2-3; TRBD1 matches 11 bases. The source of this sequence is a male donor with ankylosing spondylitis. CDR3: CASSLRAGTGGGDTQYF. CDR3 nucleotides: TGTGCCAGCAGTTTACGGGCCGGGACAGGGGGGGGGGATACGCAGTATTTT.